The rows below give T cell receptor beta chains drawn from one sample of a study of OX40 agonist ivuxolimab in advanced cancers. Libraries were prepared by immunoSEQ multiplex PCR; TCRdb keeps only in-frame clonotypes and omits some of them. The table shows roughly 75,000 clones, with roughly 88% occurring only once. The sample in question was CD4+ or CD8+ T cells sorted from blood, obtained in a trial of the OX40 agonist ivuxolimab. All receptors come from an adult with an advanced solid tumor such as melanoma, head and neck, liver or kidney cancer. CDR3s include the opening cysteine and the closing phenylalanine or tryptophan. The order of the fields is CDR3 DNA, CDR3 protein, J gene, D gene, clone size, V gene, CDR3 length. D genes are given only for firm matches. A row's size may be missing; if present it is once, few, many or a size class.

CDR3 DNA: TGTGCCAGCAGCCCAACGGGACAGCCAAATCAGCCCCAGCATTTT
CDR3 protein: CASSPTGQPNQPQHF
J gene: TRBJ1-5
D gene: TRBD1
clone size: NA
V gene: TRBV7-2
CDR3 length: 15

CDR3 DNA: TGCGCCAGCCGGCTGAGGGGGGGCGCGGAGACCCAGTACTTC
CDR3 protein: CASRLRGGAETQYF
J gene: TRBJ2-5
D gene: NA
clone size: NA
V gene: TRBV5-1
CDR3 length: 14

CDR3 DNA: TGTGCCAGCAGCTTAGGCAGGGACAGCACTGAAGCTTTCTTT
CDR3 protein: CASSLGRDSTEAFF
J gene: TRBJ1-1
D gene: TRBD1
clone size: few
V gene: TRBV7-3
CDR3 length: 14

CDR3 DNA: TGCGCCAGCAGCTTGGGCGGAACGATAAACACTGAAGCTTTCTTT
CDR3 protein: CASSLGGTINTEAFF
J gene: TRBJ1-1
D gene: NA
clone size: NA
V gene: TRBV5-1
CDR3 length: 15

CDR3 DNA: TGCAGCGTTGCGGTGTCAGGGGGTACCTACGAGCAGTACTTC
CDR3 protein: CSVAVSGGTYEQYF
J gene: TRBJ2-7
D gene: TRBD1
clone size: NA
V gene: TRBV29-1
CDR3 length: 14

CDR3 DNA: TGTGCCAGCAGCTCCGGGACAGGGGGATATGGCTACACCTTC
CDR3 protein: CASSSGTGGYGYTF
J gene: TRBJ1-2
D gene: TRBD1
clone size: NA
V gene: TRBV11-2
CDR3 length: 14

CDR3 DNA: TGTGCCAGCAGTTATACTCTAGATAGCAATCAGCCCCAGCATTTT
CDR3 protein: CASSYTLDSNQPQHF
J gene: TRBJ1-5
D gene: NA
clone size: few
V gene: TRBV6-6
CDR3 length: 15

CDR3 DNA: TGTGCCAGCAGCCGAGGACTAGTCTTTACTAAAGACGAGCAGTACTTC
CDR3 protein: CASSRGLVFTKDEQYF
J gene: TRBJ2-7
D gene: TRBD2
clone size: NA
V gene: TRBV14
CDR3 length: 16

CDR3 DNA: TGTGCCAGTAGTATTGGCGGGCAGATCTACACCTTC
CDR3 protein: CASSIGGQIYTF
J gene: TRBJ1-2
D gene: NA
clone size: NA
V gene: TRBV19
CDR3 length: 12

CDR3 DNA: TGTGCCAGCACCCCCGACGGGAACACTGAAGCTTTCTTT
CDR3 protein: CASTPDGNTEAFF
J gene: TRBJ1-1
D gene: NA
clone size: NA
V gene: TRBV6-6
CDR3 length: 13

CDR3 DNA: TGTGCCACGACCGGGACGAACTATGGCTACACCTTC
CDR3 protein: CATTGTNYGYTF
J gene: TRBJ1-2
D gene: NA
clone size: NA
V gene: TRBV6-6
CDR3 length: 12

CDR3 DNA: TGTGCCAGCAGCCAAGATCAGGGGGCCGGTTGGAATGAGCAGTTCTTC
CDR3 protein: CASSQDQGAGWNEQFF
J gene: TRBJ2-1
D gene: TRBD1
clone size: NA
V gene: TRBV4-2
CDR3 length: 16

CDR3 DNA: TGTGCCAGTAGTCAGGGGATTAGCACCGGGGAGCTGTTTTTT
CDR3 protein: CASSQGISTGELFF
J gene: TRBJ2-2
D gene: NA
clone size: NA
V gene: TRBV19
CDR3 length: 14

CDR3 DNA: TGCGCCAGCAGCTTGGTTTTCGGGGAAGCCGGGGAGCTGTTTTTT
CDR3 protein: CASSLVFGEAGELFF
J gene: TRBJ2-2
D gene: NA
clone size: NA
V gene: TRBV5-1
CDR3 length: 15

CDR3 DNA: TGTGCCAGTAGTCCGGACTTTTCCTCCTACGAGCAGTACTTC
CDR3 protein: CASSPDFSSYEQYF
J gene: TRBJ2-7
D gene: NA
clone size: NA
V gene: TRBV19
CDR3 length: 14

CDR3 DNA: TGTGCCAGCAGCTTCTTAGAGGCTAGCGGGGTAGAGACCCAGTACTTC
CDR3 protein: CASSFLEASGVETQYF
J gene: TRBJ2-5
D gene: TRBD2
clone size: NA
V gene: TRBV5-5
CDR3 length: 16

CDR3 DNA: TGCGCCAGCAGCCAAGAGGACAGGCGAAGCTATGGCTACACCTTC
CDR3 protein: CASSQEDRRSYGYTF
J gene: TRBJ1-2
D gene: TRBD1
clone size: NA
V gene: TRBV4-1
CDR3 length: 15

CDR3 DNA: TGTGCCAGCAGCTGGGGACAGGGACATTACGGCTACACCTTC
CDR3 protein: CASSWGQGHYGYTF
J gene: TRBJ1-2
D gene: TRBD1
clone size: few
V gene: TRBV27
CDR3 length: 14

CDR3 DNA: TGTGCCAGCATGAAGGGGGGGGGCGATGAGCAGTTCTTC
CDR3 protein: CASMKGGGDEQFF
J gene: TRBJ2-1
D gene: NA
clone size: NA
V gene: TRBV27
CDR3 length: 13

CDR3 DNA: TGTGCCAGCAGTTTCCAGGTCAACGAGCAGTACTTC
CDR3 protein: CASSFQVNEQYF
J gene: TRBJ2-7
D gene: NA
clone size: once
V gene: TRBV28
CDR3 length: 12

CDR3 DNA: TGTGCCAGCAGCGCGGGACAGGGAGGCGAGCAGTACTTC
CDR3 protein: CASSAGQGGEQYF
J gene: TRBJ2-7
D gene: TRBD1
clone size: few
V gene: TRBV2
CDR3 length: 13

CDR3 DNA: TGTGCCAGCAGCTTTGCCAGGGACTATGGCTACACCTTC
CDR3 protein: CASSFARDYGYTF
J gene: TRBJ1-2
D gene: NA
clone size: NA
V gene: TRBV7-2
CDR3 length: 13

CDR3 DNA: TGTGCCTGGAGTGTACTAGACAGAACGAATGAAAAACTGTTTTTT
CDR3 protein: CAWSVLDRTNEKLFF
J gene: TRBJ1-4
D gene: NA
clone size: NA
V gene: TRBV30
CDR3 length: 15

CDR3 DNA: TGTGCCAGCAGTAGCTTGGGGACAGGGGGAGAGACCCAGTACTTC
CDR3 protein: CASSSLGTGGETQYF
J gene: TRBJ2-5
D gene: TRBD1
clone size: NA
V gene: TRBV28
CDR3 length: 15

CDR3 DNA: TGTGCCAGCAGCCTGGGAATCCAGCCCCAGCATTTT
CDR3 protein: CASSLGIQPQHF
J gene: TRBJ1-5
D gene: NA
clone size: NA
V gene: TRBV14
CDR3 length: 12

CDR3 DNA: TGTGCCAGCACCCCTAGCCGGGGCGGGGAAGCCACAGATACGCAGTATTTT
CDR3 protein: CASTPSRGGEATDTQYF
J gene: TRBJ2-3
D gene: NA
clone size: NA
V gene: TRBV5-4
CDR3 length: 17

CDR3 DNA: TGTGCCAGTAGTATAGCAGGGATACAGGGGGACTATGGCTACACCTTC
CDR3 protein: CASSIAGIQGDYGYTF
J gene: TRBJ1-2
D gene: TRBD1
clone size: NA
V gene: TRBV19
CDR3 length: 16

CDR3 DNA: TGTGCCAGCAGTGAGACTTCTGGGGCCAACGTCCTGACTTTC
CDR3 protein: CASSETSGANVLTF
J gene: TRBJ2-6
D gene: NA
clone size: NA
V gene: TRBV2
CDR3 length: 14

CDR3 DNA: TGTGCCACCACTGGGGGACAGGGAACCGAAAAACTGTTTTTT
CDR3 protein: CATTGGQGTEKLFF
J gene: TRBJ1-4
D gene: TRBD1
clone size: NA
V gene: TRBV6-5
CDR3 length: 14

CDR3 DNA: TGTGCCAGCAAAAAGAAGTTGGGACAGTTCACCCATCAGCCCCAGCATTTT
CDR3 protein: CASKKKLGQFTHQPQHF
J gene: TRBJ1-5
D gene: TRBD1
clone size: few
V gene: TRBV7-8
CDR3 length: 17

CDR3 DNA: TGCAGCGCCTTAGGACCGGGATCCCCAGATACGCAGTATTTT
CDR3 protein: CSALGPGSPDTQYF
J gene: TRBJ2-3
D gene: NA
clone size: NA
V gene: TRBV29-1
CDR3 length: 14

CDR3 DNA: TGCGCCAGCAGTCAGCCTCTGGGGGACACTGAAGCTTTCTTT
CDR3 protein: CASSQPLGDTEAFF
J gene: TRBJ1-1
D gene: NA
clone size: NA
V gene: TRBV23-1
CDR3 length: 14

CDR3 DNA: TGTGCCATCAGCGCCGGGACGGCAGAAGAGACCCAGTACTTC
CDR3 protein: CAISAGTAEETQYF
J gene: TRBJ2-5
D gene: NA
clone size: NA
V gene: TRBV10-3
CDR3 length: 14

CDR3 DNA: TGTGCCAGTAGTAGGGCCTGGGACTTCCAAGAGACCCAGTACTTC
CDR3 protein: CASSRAWDFQETQYF
J gene: TRBJ2-5
D gene: NA
clone size: NA
V gene: TRBV19
CDR3 length: 15

CDR3 DNA: TGTGCCAGTCGGGACCCCGGCTCTGGAAACACCATATATTTT
CDR3 protein: CASRDPGSGNTIYF
J gene: TRBJ1-3
D gene: NA
clone size: NA
V gene: TRBV6-1
CDR3 length: 14

CDR3 DNA: TGTGCCAGCAGCCCACCCATCCTAGGTGAGCAGTACTTC
CDR3 protein: CASSPPILGEQYF
J gene: TRBJ2-7
D gene: NA
clone size: NA
V gene: TRBV7-2
CDR3 length: 13

CDR3 DNA: TGCAGCGCGAAGTGGACAGGGAGGGAGACCCAGTACTTC
CDR3 protein: CSAKWTGRETQYF
J gene: TRBJ2-5
D gene: TRBD1
clone size: NA
V gene: TRBV29-1
CDR3 length: 13

CDR3 DNA: TGTGCCAGCAGCTCCCTCTATCAGGGGTGGGATACGCAGTATTTT
CDR3 protein: CASSSLYQGWDTQYF
J gene: TRBJ2-3
D gene: NA
clone size: NA
V gene: TRBV7-2
CDR3 length: 15

CDR3 DNA: TGTGCCAGCAGCTCGGCGGAAATCCGGAGCGCCGGAAACACCATATATTTT
CDR3 protein: CASSSAEIRSAGNTIYF
J gene: TRBJ1-3
D gene: NA
clone size: NA
V gene: TRBV5-4
CDR3 length: 17

CDR3 DNA: TGTGCCAGCAGCTTACCCTACCGGAGTAGGTATGGCTACACCTTC
CDR3 protein: CASSLPYRSRYGYTF
J gene: TRBJ1-2
D gene: NA
clone size: NA
V gene: TRBV11-2
CDR3 length: 15

CDR3 DNA: TGCGCCAGCAGCCATCCAATACAGGGGGCTCTGAATTCACCCCTCCACTTT
CDR3 protein: CASSHPIQGALNSPLHF
J gene: TRBJ1-6
D gene: TRBD1
clone size: NA
V gene: TRBV4-1
CDR3 length: 17

CDR3 DNA: TGTGCCAGTCAGATGGGCGTAACTCGAAGCAATCAGCCCCAGCATTTT
CDR3 protein: CASQMGVTRSNQPQHF
J gene: TRBJ1-5
D gene: NA
clone size: NA
V gene: TRBV19
CDR3 length: 16

CDR3 DNA: TGTGCCAGCAGTTACGACCGCCACTATGGCTACACCTTC
CDR3 protein: CASSYDRHYGYTF
J gene: TRBJ1-2
D gene: NA
clone size: once
V gene: TRBV6-5
CDR3 length: 13

CDR3 DNA: TGTGCCAGCAGCTTAGGGGACAGATCTTACGAGCAGTACTTC
CDR3 protein: CASSLGDRSYEQYF
J gene: TRBJ2-7
D gene: TRBD1
clone size: once
V gene: TRBV11-2
CDR3 length: 14